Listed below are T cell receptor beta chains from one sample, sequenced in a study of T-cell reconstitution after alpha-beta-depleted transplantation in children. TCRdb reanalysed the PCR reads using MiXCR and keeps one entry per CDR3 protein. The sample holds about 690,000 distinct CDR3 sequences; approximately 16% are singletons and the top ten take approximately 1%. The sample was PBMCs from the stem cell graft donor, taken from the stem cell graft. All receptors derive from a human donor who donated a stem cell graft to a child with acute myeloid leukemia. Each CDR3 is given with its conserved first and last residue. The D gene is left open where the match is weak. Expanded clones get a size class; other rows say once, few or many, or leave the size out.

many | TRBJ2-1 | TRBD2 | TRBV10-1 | CASSPGLAGGRSSYNEQFF | TGCGCCAGCAGCCCGGGACTAGCGGGGGGTAGGAGCTCCTACAATGAGCAGTTCTTC
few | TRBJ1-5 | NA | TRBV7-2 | CASSPVRGTDQPQHF | TGTGCCAGCAGCCCAGTCAGGGGCACGGATCAGCCCCAGCATTTT
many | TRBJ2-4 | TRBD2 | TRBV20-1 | CSALIGSSGVNIQYF | TGCAGTGCCCTTATAGGTTCTAGCGGGGTAAACATTCAGTACTTC
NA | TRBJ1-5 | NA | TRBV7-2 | CASSVDTGNQPQHF | TGTGCCAGCAGCGTTGACACAGGCAATCAGCCCCAGCATTTT
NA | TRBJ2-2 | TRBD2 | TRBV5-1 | CASSLALGLATTGELFF | TGCGCCAGCAGCTTGGCCTTGGGACTAGCTACCACCGGGGAGCTGTTTTTT
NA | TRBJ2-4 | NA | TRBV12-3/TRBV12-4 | CASSQIRGTKNIQYF | TGTGCCAGCAGCCAAATTCGGGGGACCAAAAACATTCAGTACTTC
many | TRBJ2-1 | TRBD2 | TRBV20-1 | CSASRLAGSAGDEQFF | TGCAGTGCTAGTCGACTAGCGGGCTCGGCAGGCGATGAGCAGTTCTTC
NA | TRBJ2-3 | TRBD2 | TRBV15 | CASSRNREGTDTQYF | TGTGCCAGCAGCAGAAATCGGGAGGGAACAGATACGCAGTATTTT
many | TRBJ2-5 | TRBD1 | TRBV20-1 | CSAGQGAGKTQYF | TGCAGTGCCGGACAGGGGGCAGGGAAGACCCAGTACTTC
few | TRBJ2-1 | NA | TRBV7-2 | CASSPGAGSSYNEQFF | TGTGCCAGCAGCCCTGGGGCGGGTAGCTCCTACAATGAGCAGTTCTTC
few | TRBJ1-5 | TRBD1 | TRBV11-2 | CASSTGTGTNQPQHF | TGTGCCAGCAGTACCGGGACAGGAACCAATCAGCCCCAGCATTTT
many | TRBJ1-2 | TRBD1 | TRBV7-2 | CASSLGTGHYGYTF | TGTGCCAGCAGCTTAGGGACAGGGCACTATGGCTACACCTTC
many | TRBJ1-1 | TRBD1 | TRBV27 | CASSLYRGTEAFF | TGTGCCAGCAGTCTCTACAGGGGTACTGAAGCTTTCTTT
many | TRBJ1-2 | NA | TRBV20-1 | CSARDGGGVGGYTF | TGCAGTGCTAGAGATGGAGGGGGGGTTGGTGGCTACACCTTC
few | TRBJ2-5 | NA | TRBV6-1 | CASSEMFSQETQYF | TGTGCCAGCAGTGAAATGTTCAGCCAAGAGACCCAGTACTTC
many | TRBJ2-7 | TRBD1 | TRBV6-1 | CASRGSGGQGPYEQYF | TGTGCCAGTAGGGGCTCAGGGGGACAGGGGCCCTACGAGCAGTACTTC
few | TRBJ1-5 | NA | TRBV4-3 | CASSQDRGDLQPQHF | TGCGCCAGCAGCCAAGATCGGGGGGATCTACAGCCCCAGCATTTT
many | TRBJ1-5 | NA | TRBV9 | CASSLGPHNQPQHF | TGTGCCAGCAGCTTGGGGCCTCACAATCAGCCCCAGCATTTT
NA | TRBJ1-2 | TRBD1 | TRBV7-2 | CASSFDTGEWYGYTF | TGTGCCAGCAGCTTCGACACAGGGGAGTGGTATGGCTACACCTTC
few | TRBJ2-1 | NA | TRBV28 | CASSAILWNEQFF | TGTGCCAGCAGTGCGATCCTTTGGAATGAGCAGTTCTTC
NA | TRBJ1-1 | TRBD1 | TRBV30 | CAWDGWTGSEAFF | TGTGCCTGGGATGGGTGGACAGGCTCTGAAGCTTTCTTT
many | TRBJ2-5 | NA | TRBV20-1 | CSATGHQETQYF | TGCAGTGCTACGGGTCACCAAGAGACCCAGTACTTC
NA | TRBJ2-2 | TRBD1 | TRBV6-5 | CASSYSGRGRSLNTGELFF | TGTGCCAGCAGTTACTCTGGCAGGGGGCGTTCTCTGAACACCGGGGAGCTGTTTTTT
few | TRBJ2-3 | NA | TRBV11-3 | CASSQLEPDTQYF | TGTGCCAGCTCCCAGCTCGAACCAGATACGCAGTATTTT
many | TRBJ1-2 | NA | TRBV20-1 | CSARQGGYGYTF | TGCAGTGCTAGACAGGGCGGCTATGGCTACACCTTC
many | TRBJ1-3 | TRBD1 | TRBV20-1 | CSAPDRDSGNTIYF | TGCAGTGCGCCCGACAGGGACTCTGGAAACACCATATATTTT
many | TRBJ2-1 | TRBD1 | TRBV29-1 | CSVEGGTVNEQFF | TGCAGCGTTGAAGGGGGGACAGTCAATGAGCAGTTCTTC
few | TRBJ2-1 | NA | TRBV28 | CATYLTGSSYNEQFF | TGTGCCACCTACCTCACCGGAAGCTCCTACAATGAGCAGTTCTTC
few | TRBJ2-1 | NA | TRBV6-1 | CASSSDSASGNEQFF | TGTGCCAGCAGCTCCGACAGCGCCTCGGGCAATGAGCAGTTCTTC
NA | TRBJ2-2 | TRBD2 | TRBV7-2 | CASSSRGLAGTGELFF | TGTGCCAGCAGCTCCCGTGGGCTAGCGGGCACCGGGGAGCTGTTTTTT
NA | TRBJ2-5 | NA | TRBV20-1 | CSARAPDWQETQYF | TGCAGTGCTAGAGCTCCCGACTGGCAAGAGACCCAGTACTTC
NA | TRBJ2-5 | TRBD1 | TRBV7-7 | CASSLIGQGQETQYF | TGTGCCAGCAGCTTAATCGGACAGGGACAAGAGACCCAGTACTTC
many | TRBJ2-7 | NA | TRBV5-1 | CASSLVPEYEQYF | TGCGCCAGCAGCTTGGTCCCAGAGTACGAGCAGTACTTC
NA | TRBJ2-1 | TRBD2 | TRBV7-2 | CASSPTSGGPLNEQFF | TGTGCCAGCAGTCCTACTAGCGGGGGCCCCCTCAATGAGCAGTTCTTC
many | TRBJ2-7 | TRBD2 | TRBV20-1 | CSADRRTSGHYEQYF | TGCAGTGCTGACCGGCGGACTAGCGGGCACTACGAGCAGTACTTC
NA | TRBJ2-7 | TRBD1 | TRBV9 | CASSVGGTGIDEQYF | TGTGCCAGCAGCGTAGGCGGGACAGGGATCGACGAGCAGTACTTC
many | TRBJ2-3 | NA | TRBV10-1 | CASSDYITGNTQYF | TGCGCCAGCAGTGATTATATTACAGGGAATACGCAGTATTTT
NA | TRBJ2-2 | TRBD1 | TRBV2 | CASKGQLIVGELFF | TGTGCCAGCAAGGGACAGCTTATAGTCGGGGAGCTGTTTTTT
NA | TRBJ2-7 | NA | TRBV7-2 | CASSFTRATYEQYF | TGTGCCAGCAGCTTTACCAGGGCTACCTACGAGCAGTACTTC
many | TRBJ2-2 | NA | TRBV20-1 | CSAREAWTNTGELFF | TGCAGTGCTAGAGAGGCGTGGACGAACACCGGGGAGCTGTTTTTT
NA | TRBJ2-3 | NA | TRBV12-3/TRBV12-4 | CASKGFGGYIDTQYF | TGTGCCAGCAAGGGCTTTGGGGGCTATATTGATACGCAGTATTTT
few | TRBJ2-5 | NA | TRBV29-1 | CSVDSEQETQYF | TGCAGCGTTGATAGCGAGCAAGAGACCCAGTACTTC
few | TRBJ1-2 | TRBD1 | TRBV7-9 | CASSLGGDRENYTF | TGTGCCAGCAGCTTAGGGGGGGACAGGGAGAACTACACCTTC
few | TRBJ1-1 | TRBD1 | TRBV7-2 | CASSLVGQANTEAFF | TGTGCCAGCAGCTTAGTGGGACAGGCTAACACTGAAGCTTTCTTT
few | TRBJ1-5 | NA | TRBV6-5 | CASSTNRDNQPQHF | TGTGCCAGCAGTACTAACCGGGACAATCAGCCCCAGCATTTT
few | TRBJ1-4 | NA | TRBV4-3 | CASSQEVEGGKLFF | TGCGCCAGCAGCCAAGAAGTCGAGGGCGGTAAACTGTTTTTT
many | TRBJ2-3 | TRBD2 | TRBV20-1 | CSARAPSLAGVQYF | TGCAGTGCTAGGGCTCCCTCACTAGCGGGGGTTCAGTATTTT
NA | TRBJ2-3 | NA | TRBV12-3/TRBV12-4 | CASSWRVGKLSTDTQYF | TGTGCCAGCAGTTGGCGAGTAGGAAAATTGAGCACAGATACGCAGTATTTT
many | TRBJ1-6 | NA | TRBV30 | CAGRDPLGSPLHF | TGTGCCGGCCGGGACCCCCTCGGTTCACCCCTCCACTTT
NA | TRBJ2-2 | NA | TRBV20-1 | CSARPGLPNTGELFF | TGCAGTGCCCGCCCCGGACTACCCAACACCGGGGAGCTGTTTTTT
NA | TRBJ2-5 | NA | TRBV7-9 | CASSLYRRDAETQYF | TGTGCCAGCAGCTTATATAGACGCGATGCAGAGACCCAGTACTTC
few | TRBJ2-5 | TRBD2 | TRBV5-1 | CASSTLAGDETQYF | TGCGCCAGCAGCACACTAGCGGGGGATGAGACCCAGTACTTC
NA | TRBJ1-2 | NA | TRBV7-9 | CASSLAGARYGYTF | TGTGCCAGCAGCTTAGCCGGCGCTAGGTATGGCTACACCTTC
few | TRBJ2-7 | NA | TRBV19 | CASQGRQTYEQYF | TGTGCCAGTCAAGGGCGGCAGACCTACGAGCAGTACTTC